The subject of this entry is one T cell receptor (beta chain). The data were obtained in a study of blood T cell repertoires in COVID-19. For the study at large: Both acute and convalescent COVID-19 samples were obtained from the United States, Italy and Spain.

Those who participated ranged in age from roughly 18 to 90 years and resided in 20 to 30 US areas. The authors' processing: Scientists estimated how many nucleated cells there were by amplifying reference gene primers. Assay used: immunoSEQ multiplex PCR; TCRdb lists only in-frame clones, some missing. Clonal size and the V and J genes are those of that table, whereas D and trimming came from the DNA. This table holds 200,000 to 250,000 clones, roughly 90% found once. The CDR3 loop spans 13 amino acids. Germline V gene sequence: CDR1 MGHRA, CDR2 YSYEKL. V lost 3 bases to trimming and J lost 6 bases, with 11 bases between them.

The sequence was obtained from a man between 25 and 39 years old who had been exposed to COVID-19. The V gene is TRBV4-1, the J gene TRBJ1-2, with D unresolved. Sequenced input: PBMCs or T cells enriched from blood (not recorded which). The CDR3 DNA reads as TGCGCCAGCAGCCACCCTAGGCGGGATGGCTACACCTTC. It translates to CASSHPRRDGYTF.